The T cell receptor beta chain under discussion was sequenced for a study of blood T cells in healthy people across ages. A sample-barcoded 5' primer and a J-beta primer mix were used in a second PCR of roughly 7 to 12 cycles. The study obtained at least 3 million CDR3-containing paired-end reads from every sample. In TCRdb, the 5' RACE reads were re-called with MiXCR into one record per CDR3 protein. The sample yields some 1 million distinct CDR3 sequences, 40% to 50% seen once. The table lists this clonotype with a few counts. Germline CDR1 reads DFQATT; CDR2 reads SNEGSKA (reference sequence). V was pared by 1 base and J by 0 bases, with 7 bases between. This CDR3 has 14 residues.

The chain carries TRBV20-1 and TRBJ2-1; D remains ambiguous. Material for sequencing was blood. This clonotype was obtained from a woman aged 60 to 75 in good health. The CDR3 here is CSARGSYSYNEQFF. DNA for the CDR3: TGCAGTGCTAGAGGCTCCTACTCCTACAATGAGCAGTTCTTC.